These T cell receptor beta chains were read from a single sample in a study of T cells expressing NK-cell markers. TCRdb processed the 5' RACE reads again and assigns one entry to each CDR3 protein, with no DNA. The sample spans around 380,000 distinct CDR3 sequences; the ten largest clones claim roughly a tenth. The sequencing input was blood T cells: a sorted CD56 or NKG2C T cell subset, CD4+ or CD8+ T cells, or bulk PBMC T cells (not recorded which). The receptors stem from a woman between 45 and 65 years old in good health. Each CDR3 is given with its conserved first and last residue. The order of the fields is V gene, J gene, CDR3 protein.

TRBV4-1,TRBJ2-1,CASSQHGAYNEQFF
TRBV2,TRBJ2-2,CASFDLADDTGELFF
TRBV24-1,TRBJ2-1,CATQGSGGGYNEQFF
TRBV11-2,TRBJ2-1,CASSAVVSYNEQFF
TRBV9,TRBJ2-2,CASSVTRDVGELFF
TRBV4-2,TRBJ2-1,CASSQVEPWTSGLYNEQFF
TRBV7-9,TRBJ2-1,CASSLALAMGEQFF
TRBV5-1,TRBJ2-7,CASSETFRGEQYF
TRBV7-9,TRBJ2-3,CASSLGGVHTDTQYF
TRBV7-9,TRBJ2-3,CASSSSQGGTLPYTDTQYF
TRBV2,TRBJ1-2,CASTGQPNYGYTF
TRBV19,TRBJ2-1,CASTGREGLGNEQFF
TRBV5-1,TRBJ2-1,CASSFVGGIRKNNEQFF
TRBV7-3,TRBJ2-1,CASSQDFSYNEQFF
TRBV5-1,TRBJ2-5,CASSRLDPLQETQYF
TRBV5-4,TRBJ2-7,CASSLSGSRYEQYF
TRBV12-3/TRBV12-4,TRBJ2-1,CAIRGTGISNEQFF
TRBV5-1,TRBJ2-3,CASSLERPSTDTQYF
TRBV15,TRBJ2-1,CATSPGFGGTGNYNEQFF
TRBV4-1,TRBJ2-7,CASSPFGGSGRSAYEQYF
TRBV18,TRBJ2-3,CASSSRRAASTDTQYF
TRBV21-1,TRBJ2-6,CASSKGQRLHSGANVLTF
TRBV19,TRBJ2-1,CASSIVLAGVGGEQFF
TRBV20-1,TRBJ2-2,CSARRTPPRGAGELFF
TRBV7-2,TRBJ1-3,CASSPPGQGRNTIYF
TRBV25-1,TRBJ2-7,CASSERRGFKQYF
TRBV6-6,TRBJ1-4,CASSWDVEKLFF
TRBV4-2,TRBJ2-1,CASSLGTSGSIEQFF
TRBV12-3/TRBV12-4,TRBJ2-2,CASSFLVGGELFF
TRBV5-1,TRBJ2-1,CASSYSSDPSSYNEQFF
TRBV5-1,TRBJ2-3,CASSLLPGTSGTTSTDTQYF
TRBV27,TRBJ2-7,CASSPYGTDYEQYF
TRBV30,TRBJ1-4,CAWSRMSATNEKLFF
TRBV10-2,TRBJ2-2,CASSSTSGSAGELFF
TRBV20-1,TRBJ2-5,CSARLFLAGGQETQYF
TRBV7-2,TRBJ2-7,CASSLAINSYEQYF
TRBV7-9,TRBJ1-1,CASSLVSGGDTEAFF
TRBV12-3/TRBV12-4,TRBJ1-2,CATLRRGGYTF
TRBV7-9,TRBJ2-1,CASSFHGGTLPGDEQFF
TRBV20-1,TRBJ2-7,CSASPGRSSYEQYF
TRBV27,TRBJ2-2,CASSSTTGFGELFF
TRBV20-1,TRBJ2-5,CSAKWGGTQYF
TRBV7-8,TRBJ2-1,CASSFGLAGEGEQFF
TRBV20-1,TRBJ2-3,CSARSPTSPAATQYF
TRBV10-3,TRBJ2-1,CATRDQDNEQFF
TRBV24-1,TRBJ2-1,CATSDPGLANEQFF
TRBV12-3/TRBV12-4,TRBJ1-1,CASSPKGRLVDEAFF
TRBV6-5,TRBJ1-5,CASSPNRGANQPQHF